Here is one T cell receptor (beta chain) with its context. Its matching antigen is unknown. The data derive from a study of shared clonotypes between healthy human individuals. Study-wide background: Used for every donor were three CD4 naive, three CD4 memory, two CD8 naive and one CD8 memory plate.

Study findings and constraints: Inspection by rarefaction showed sorted-subset sequencing to be incomplete despite large depth.

This CDR3 spans 15 amino acids. The V segment lost 5 bases and the J segment 6 bases; nucleotides outside the gene matches: 11. The germline V gene encodes CDR1 LNHDA and CDR2 SQIVND (reference sequence). Sequencing was performed with immunoSEQ multiplex PCR; in TCRdb, only in-frame clones are kept and a portion is missing. This table has some 1 million clones, around 76% appearing once. The clonotype originates from a man between 18 and 35 years old in good health. This sequence joins TRBV19 and TRBJ1-1; 8 positions match TRBD1. Sample: memory CD4+ T cells sorted from blood. As for subset: CD45RA-negative fraction. As DNA, the CDR3 is TGTGCCAGTAGTCCGACAGGGGCCGCCGTTCCTGAAGCTTTCTTT. It codes for CASSPTGAAVPEAFF.